Detailed here is one T cell receptor (beta chain). This sample was taken from a study of T-cell memory formation after mild COVID-19. Germline V gene sequence: CDR1 SGHAT, CDR2 FQNNGV. Germline trimming cut 5 bases from V and 7 bases from J; bases unmatched to any gene: 6. This CDR3 is built from 16 residues. A single record per CDR3 protein comes from TCRdb applying MiXCR to the 5' RACE reads. Of about 320,000 distinct CDR3 sequences listed, roughly an eighth are singletons. This receptor was obtained from a man aged 18 to 30 who had mild COVID-19 (a few samples of this study predate the infection). Cell type and time point are not known. V and J are TRBV11-2 and TRBJ2-1; TRBD2 matches at 15 bases. The sample taken for sequencing was PBMCs or a T cell subset sorted from them (not recorded which). The CDR3 DNA sequence: TGTGCCAGCAGCGGCGTCGGGACTAGCGGGGGGAATGAGCAGTTCTTC. Translating it yields CASSGVGTSGGNEQFF.